What follows are 8 T cell receptor beta chains derived from one specimen sequenced in a study of graft-versus-host responses after intestinal transplantation. Clones were read by immunoSEQ multiplex PCR, and TCRdb kept only the in-frame ones, dropping some. Among over 55,000 clones, over 75% were seen once, and the ten largest hold 0.35% to 0.45%. No antigens are known for them. The sample in question was unstimulated CD4+ T cells sorted from spleen or lymph node cells, obtained before transplant. The receptors were gathered from a human donor who was the organ donor for an intestinal transplant.

This chain connects TRBV5-1 to TRBJ1-4; tentatively, D is TRBD1 (5 bases). The ends were cut back, 3 bases at V and 4 bases at J, with 13 bases in the middle. Germline V CDR1 and CDR2: SGHRS, YFSETQ. The CDR3 consists of 15 residues. The CDR3 region has the DNA TGCGCCAGCAGCTCCGACAGCCTTAATAATGAAAAACTGTTTTTT. Its protein product is CASSSDSLNNEKLFF.

This sequence joins TRBV6-5 and TRBJ1-4; D is perhaps TRBD1 (5 bases). V lost 2 bases and J 7 bases, leaving 14 bases between the germline ends. Germline V gene sequence: CDR1 MNHEY, CDR2 SVGAGI. There are 15 residues in the CDR3. The CDR3 spells CASSYDRAGGEKLFF. In nucleotides, the CDR3 is TGTGCCAGCAGTTACGATCGGGCGGGGGGTGAAAAACTGTTTTTT.

This clone was counted once. The V call is TRBV6-6, the J call TRBJ2-3; 9 positions agree with TRBD1. The ends lost 5 bases at V and 0 bases at J; junction bases unmatched: 6. CDR3 size: 16 residues. The germline CDR1 and CDR2 sequences are MNHNY and SVGAGI (reference sequence). The CDR3 region has the DNA TGTGCCAGCAGTCAAGGACAGGGGCGAAGCACAGATACGCAGTATTTT. Its translation: CASSQGQGRSTDTQYF.

This chain connects TRBV5-1 to TRBJ2-1; 8 bases agree with TRBD1. V lost 4 bases to trimming and J lost 4 bases; unmatched junction nucleotides: 7. Germline V lookup: CDR1 SGHRS, CDR2 YFSETQ. The CDR3 has 15 residues. The CDR3 region has the DNA TGCGCCAGCAGCCGACAGGGGACTGTATACAATGAGCAGTTCTTC. This encodes CASSRQGTVYNEQFF. The variable domain in full, completed from reference TRBV5-1 and TRBJ2-1, reads KAGVTQTPRYLIKTRGQQVTLSCSPISGHRSVSWYQQTPGQGLQFLFEYFSETQRNKGNFPGRFSGRQFSNSRSEMNVSTLELGDSALYLCASSRQGTVYNEQFFGPGTRLTVL.

Only one count was recorded for this clone. The rearrangement joins TRBV4-1 to TRBJ1-5; 10 nucleotides agree with TRBD1. CDR3 length: 15 amino acids. The V gene's germline CDR1 is MGHRA and CDR2 YSYEKL. V gave up 6 bases and J gave up 4 bases; unmatched junction bases: 6. In nucleotides, the CDR3 is TGCGCCAGCAGGCGGGACAGGGGTAGTAATCAGCCCCAGCATTTT. Translating gives CASRRDRGSNQPQHF.

The V gene is TRBV30, the J gene TRBJ1-4; the D gene is possibly TRBD1 (5 bases). Deletions cut 6 bases from V and 8 bases from J, with 13 bases between. Germline V gene lookup returns CDR1 GTSNPN and CDR2 SVGIG (reference sequence). The CDR3 loop spans 12 amino acids. The chain's CDR3 is CACHSGKEKLFF. For the CDR3, the DNA is TGTGCCTGTCATTCAGGGAAGGAAAAACTGTTTTTT.

The chain joins TRBV7-2 to TRBJ2-7; D call uncertain. Trimming removed 1 base from V and 3 bases from J, with 7 bases in between. Germline V gene sequence: CDR1 SGHTA, CDR2 FQGNSA. CDR3 length equals 13 residues. CDR3 amino acids: CASSLGRNYEQYV. The CDR3 DNA reads as TGTGCCAGCAGCTTAGGGCGAAACTACGAGCAGTACGTC.

The chain employs TRBV27 and TRBJ2-4; 11 nucleotides agree with TRBD2. This CDR3 is 19 amino acids long. V shed 3 bases, J shed 2 bases, and the junction held 12 bases outside the gene matches. Germline V gene lookup returns CDR1 MNHEY and CDR2 SMNVEV (reference sequence). CDR3 bases: TGTGCCAGCAGTTTCCTAGCGGGGGGTCGGGGGTCTTCCAAAAACATTCAGTACTTC. Its translation is CASSFLAGGRGSSKNIQYF.